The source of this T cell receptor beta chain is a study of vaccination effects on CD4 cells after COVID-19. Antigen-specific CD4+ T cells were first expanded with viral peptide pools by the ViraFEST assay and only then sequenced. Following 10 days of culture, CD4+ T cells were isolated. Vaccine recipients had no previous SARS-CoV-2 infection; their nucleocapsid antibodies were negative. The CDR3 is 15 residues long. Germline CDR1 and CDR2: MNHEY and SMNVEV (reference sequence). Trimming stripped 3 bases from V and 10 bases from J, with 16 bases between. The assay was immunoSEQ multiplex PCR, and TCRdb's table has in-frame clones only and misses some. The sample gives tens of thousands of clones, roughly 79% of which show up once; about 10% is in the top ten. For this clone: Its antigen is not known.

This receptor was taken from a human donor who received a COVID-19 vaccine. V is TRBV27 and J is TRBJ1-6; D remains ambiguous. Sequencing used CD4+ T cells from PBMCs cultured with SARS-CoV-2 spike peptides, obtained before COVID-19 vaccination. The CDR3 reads CASSLSLLKGSPLHF. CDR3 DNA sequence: TGTGCCAGCAGTTTGTCCCTCCTAAAGGGATCACCCCTCCACTTT.